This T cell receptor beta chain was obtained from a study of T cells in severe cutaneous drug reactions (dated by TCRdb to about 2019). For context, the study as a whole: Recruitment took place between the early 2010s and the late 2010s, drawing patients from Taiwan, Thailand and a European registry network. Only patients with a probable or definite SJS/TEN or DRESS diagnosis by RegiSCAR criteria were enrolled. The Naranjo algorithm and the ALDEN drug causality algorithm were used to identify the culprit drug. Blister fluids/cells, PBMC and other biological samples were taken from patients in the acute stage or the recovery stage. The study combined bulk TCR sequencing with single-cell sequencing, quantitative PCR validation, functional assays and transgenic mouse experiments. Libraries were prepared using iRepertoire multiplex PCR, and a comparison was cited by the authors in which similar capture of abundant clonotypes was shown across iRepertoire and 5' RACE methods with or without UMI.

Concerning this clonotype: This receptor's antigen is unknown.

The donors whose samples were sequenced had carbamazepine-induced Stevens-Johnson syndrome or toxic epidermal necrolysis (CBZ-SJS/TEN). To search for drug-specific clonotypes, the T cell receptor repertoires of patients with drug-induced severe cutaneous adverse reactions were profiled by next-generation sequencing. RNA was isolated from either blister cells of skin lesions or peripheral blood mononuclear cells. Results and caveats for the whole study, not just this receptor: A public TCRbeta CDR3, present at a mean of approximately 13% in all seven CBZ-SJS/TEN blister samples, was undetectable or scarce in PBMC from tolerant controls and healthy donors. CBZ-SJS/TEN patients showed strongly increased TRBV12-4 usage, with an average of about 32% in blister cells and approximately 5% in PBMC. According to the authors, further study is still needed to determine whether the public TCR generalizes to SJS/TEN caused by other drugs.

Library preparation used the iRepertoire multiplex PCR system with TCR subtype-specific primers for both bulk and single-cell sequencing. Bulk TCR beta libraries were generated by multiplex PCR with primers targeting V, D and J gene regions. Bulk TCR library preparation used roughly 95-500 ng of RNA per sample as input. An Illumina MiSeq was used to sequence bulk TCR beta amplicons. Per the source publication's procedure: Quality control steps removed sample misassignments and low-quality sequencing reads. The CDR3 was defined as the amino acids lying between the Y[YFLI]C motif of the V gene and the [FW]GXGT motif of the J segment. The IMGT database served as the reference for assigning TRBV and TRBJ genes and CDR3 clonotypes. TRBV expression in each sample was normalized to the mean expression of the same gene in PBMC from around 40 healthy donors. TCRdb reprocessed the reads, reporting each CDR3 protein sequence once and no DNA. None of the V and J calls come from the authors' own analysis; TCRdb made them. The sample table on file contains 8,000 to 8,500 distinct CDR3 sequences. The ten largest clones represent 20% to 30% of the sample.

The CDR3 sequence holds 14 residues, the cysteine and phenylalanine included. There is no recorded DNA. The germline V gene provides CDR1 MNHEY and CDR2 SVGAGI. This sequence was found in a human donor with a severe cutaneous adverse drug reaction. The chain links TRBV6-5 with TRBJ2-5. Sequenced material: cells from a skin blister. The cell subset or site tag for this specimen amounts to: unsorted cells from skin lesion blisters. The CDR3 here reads CASSYSRQRETQYF.